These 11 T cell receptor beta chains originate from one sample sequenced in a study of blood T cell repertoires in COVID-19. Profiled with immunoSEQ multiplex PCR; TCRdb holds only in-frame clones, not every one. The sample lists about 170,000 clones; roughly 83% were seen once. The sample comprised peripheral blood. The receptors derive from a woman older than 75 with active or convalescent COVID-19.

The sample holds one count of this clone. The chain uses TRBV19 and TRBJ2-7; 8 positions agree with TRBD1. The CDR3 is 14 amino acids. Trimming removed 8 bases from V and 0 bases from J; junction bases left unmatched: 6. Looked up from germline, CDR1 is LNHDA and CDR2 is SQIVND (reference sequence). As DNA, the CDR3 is TGTGCCAGTTCCGGGACAGGCTTCTCCTACGAGCAGTACTTC. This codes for CASSGTGFSYEQYF.

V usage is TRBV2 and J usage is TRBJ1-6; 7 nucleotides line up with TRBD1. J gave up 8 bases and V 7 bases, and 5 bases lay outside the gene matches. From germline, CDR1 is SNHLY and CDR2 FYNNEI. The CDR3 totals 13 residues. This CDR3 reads CASTSDRDSPLHF. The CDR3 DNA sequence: TGTGCCAGCACTTCCGACAGGGATTCACCCCTCCACTTT. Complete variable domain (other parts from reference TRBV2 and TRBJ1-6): EPEVTQTPSHQVTQMGQEVILRCVPISNHLYFYWYRQILGQKVEFLVSFYNNEISEKSEIFDDQFSVERPDGSNFTLKIRSTKLEDSAMYFCASTSDRDSPLHFGNGTRLTVT.

CDR3 loop: CASSPGEVEAFF. CDR3 nucleotide sequence: TGTGCCAGCAGCCCGGGAGAAGTTGAAGCTTTCTTT. V gene TRBV9 combines with J gene TRBJ1-1, with unresolved D. CDR1 and CDR2 from the germline V gene are SGDLS and YYNGEE. Trimming pared 4 bases from V and 7 bases from J, leaving 11 bases between. The CDR3 sequence is 12 residues long.

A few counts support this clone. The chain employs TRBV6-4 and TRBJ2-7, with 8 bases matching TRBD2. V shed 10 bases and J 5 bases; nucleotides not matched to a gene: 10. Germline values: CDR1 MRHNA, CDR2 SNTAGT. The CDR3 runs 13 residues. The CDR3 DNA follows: TGTGCCACCCTCGGATTAGCGGGGAACGAGCAGTACTTC. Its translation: CATLGLAGNEQYF.

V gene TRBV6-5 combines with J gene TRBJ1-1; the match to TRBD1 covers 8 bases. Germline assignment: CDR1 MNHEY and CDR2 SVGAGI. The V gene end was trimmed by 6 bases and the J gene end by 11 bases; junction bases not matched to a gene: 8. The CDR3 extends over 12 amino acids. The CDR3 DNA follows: TGTGCCAGCAGACAACTGACAGGGGCGGCTTTCTTT. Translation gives CASRQLTGAAFF.

CDR3 sequence reads: CASSLSTATANYGYTF. The DNA for the CDR3 is TGTGCCAGCAGTTTATCTACAGCTACTGCTAACTATGGCTACACCTTC. The chain is built from TRBV27 and TRBJ1-2; D unresolved. Germline lookup yields CDR1 MNHEY and CDR2 SMNVEV (reference sequence). This CDR3 spans 16 amino acids. V lost 0 bases and J 0 bases, leaving 11 bases between the germline ends.

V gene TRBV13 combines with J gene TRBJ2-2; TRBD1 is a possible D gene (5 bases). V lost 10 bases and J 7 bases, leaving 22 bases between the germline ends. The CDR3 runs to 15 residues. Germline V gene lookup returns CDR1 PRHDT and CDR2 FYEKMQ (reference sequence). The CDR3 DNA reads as TGTGCCACCCTGCGGTCAGAGACAAGGGGCGGGGAGCTGTTTTTT. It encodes CATLRSETRGGELFF.

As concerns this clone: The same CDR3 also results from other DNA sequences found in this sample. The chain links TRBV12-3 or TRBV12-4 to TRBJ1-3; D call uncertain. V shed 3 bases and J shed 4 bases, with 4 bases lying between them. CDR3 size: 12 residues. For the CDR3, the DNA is TGTGCCAGCAGTTTGAGGGGAAACACCATATATTTT. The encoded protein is CASSLRGNTIYF.

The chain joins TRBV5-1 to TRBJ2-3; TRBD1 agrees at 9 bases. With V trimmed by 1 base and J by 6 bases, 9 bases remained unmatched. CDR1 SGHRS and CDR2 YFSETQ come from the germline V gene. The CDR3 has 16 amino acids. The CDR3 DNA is TGCGCCAGCAGCTTGAGCGGGACAGGGACCCGGGATACGCAGTATTTT. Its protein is CASSLSGTGTRDTQYF.

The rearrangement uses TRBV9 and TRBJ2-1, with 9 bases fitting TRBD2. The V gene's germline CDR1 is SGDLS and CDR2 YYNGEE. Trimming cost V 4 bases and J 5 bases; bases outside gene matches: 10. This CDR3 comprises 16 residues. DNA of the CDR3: TGTGCCAGCAGCCCTACCCTAGCGGGGAGCAACAATGAGCAGTTCTTC. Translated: CASSPTLAGSNNEQFF.

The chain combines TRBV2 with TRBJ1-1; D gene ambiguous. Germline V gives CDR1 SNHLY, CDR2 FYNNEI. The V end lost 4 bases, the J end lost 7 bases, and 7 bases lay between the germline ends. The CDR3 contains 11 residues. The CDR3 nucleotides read TGTGCCAGCAGTGGACAAATTGAAGCTTTCTTT. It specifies CASSGQIEAFF.